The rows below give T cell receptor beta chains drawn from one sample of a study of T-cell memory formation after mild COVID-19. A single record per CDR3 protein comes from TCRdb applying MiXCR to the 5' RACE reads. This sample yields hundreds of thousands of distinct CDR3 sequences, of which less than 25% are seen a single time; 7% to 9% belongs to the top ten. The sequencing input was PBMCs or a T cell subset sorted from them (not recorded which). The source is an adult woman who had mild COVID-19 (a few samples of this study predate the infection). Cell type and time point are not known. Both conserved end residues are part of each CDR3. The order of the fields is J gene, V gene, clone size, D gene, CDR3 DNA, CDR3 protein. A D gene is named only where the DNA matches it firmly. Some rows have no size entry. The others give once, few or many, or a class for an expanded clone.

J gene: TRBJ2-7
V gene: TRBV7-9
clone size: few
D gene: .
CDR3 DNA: TGTGCCAGCAGTCGCCAGTACTTC
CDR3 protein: CASSRQYF

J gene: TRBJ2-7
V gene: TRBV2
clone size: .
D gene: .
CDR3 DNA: TGTGCCAGCAGTGGCTTTGGGGCGGCTACGGTGCAGTACTTC
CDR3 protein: CASSGFGAATVQYF

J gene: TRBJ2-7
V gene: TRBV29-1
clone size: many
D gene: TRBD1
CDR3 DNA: TGCAGCGTGTGGGACAGGAGCTCCTACGAGCAGTACTTC
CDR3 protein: CSVWDRSSYEQYF

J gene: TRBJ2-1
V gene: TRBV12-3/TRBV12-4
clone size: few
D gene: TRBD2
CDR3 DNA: TGTGCCAGCAGCGGGAGGGCCCATGAGCAGTTCTTC
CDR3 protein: CASSGRAHEQFF

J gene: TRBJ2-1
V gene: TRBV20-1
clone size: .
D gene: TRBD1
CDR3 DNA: TGCAGTGCTAGACCGCCGGGACAGGGTGAAAATGAGCAGTTCTTC
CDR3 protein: CSARPPGQGENEQFF

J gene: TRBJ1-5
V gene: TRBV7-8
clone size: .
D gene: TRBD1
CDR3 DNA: TGTGCCAGCAGCCCGGGACAGGGCTGGCAGCCCCAGCATTTT
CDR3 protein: CASSPGQGWQPQHF

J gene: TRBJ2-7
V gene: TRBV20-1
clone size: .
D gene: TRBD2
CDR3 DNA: TGCAGTGCTACCCTCGGACTAGCGGAGGACTACGAGCAGTACTTC
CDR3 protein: CSATLGLAEDYEQYF

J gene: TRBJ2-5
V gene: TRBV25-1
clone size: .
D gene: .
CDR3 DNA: TGTGCCAGCAGTGCACATGGTCTTCAAGAGACCCAGTACTTC
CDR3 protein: CASSAHGLQETQYF

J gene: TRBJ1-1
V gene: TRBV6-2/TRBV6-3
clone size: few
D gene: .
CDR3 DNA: TGTGCCAGCAGTTGGATGAACACTGAAGCTTTCTTT
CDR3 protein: CASSWMNTEAFF

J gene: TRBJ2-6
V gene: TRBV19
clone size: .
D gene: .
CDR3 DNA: TGTGCCAGTAGTGGTACAGGGAGCTCTGGGGCCAACGTCCTGACTTTC
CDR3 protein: CASSGTGSSGANVLTF

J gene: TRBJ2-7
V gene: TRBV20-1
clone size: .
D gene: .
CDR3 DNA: TGCAGTGCTAGTTCCGGGGATATCTACGAGCAGTACTTC
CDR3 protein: CSASSGDIYEQYF

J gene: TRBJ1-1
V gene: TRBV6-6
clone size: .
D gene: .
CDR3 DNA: TGTGCCAGCCTCCTTGGGGTCCCAGGCACTGAAGCTTTCTTT
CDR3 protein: CASLLGVPGTEAFF

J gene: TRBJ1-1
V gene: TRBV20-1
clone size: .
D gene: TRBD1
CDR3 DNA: TGCAGTGCCACTTTCAGGGGGGGAATGGGTGAAGCTTTCTTT
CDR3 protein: CSATFRGGMGEAFF

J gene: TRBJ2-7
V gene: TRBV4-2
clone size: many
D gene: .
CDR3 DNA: TGTGCCAGCAGCCAAGGGACGGCCAGCTCCTACGAGCAGTACTTC
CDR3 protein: CASSQGTASSYEQYF

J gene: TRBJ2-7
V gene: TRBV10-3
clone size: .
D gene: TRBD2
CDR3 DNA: TGTGCCATCAAGGCGGGAGATGAGCAGTACTTC
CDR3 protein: CAIKAGDEQYF

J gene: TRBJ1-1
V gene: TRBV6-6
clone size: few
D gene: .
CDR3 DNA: TGTGCCAGCAGTTACGGGGGGGCGAACACTGAAGCTTTCTTT
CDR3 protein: CASSYGGANTEAFF

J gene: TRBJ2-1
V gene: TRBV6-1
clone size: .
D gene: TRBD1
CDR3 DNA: TGTGCCAGCAGTGAACGACAGGGCCCGAATGAGCAGTTCTTC
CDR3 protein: CASSERQGPNEQFF

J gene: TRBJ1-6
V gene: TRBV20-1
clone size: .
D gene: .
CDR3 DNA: TGCAGTGTCATGCAGGGAAGCTCCTATAATTCACCCCTCCACTTT
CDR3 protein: CSVMQGSSYNSPLHF

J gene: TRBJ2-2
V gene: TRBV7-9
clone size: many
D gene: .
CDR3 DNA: TGTGCCAGCAGCTTAGCATCGGGGTCCGCCGGGGAGCTGTTTTTT
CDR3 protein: CASSLASGSAGELFF

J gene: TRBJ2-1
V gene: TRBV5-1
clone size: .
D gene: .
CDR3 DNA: TGCGCCAGCAGCTTGGAGACGGTAGGTGAGCAGTTCTTC
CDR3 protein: CASSLETVGEQFF

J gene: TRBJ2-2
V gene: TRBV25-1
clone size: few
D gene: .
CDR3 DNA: TGTGCCAGTGATTCTCCTGGCCCCACCGGGGAGCTGTTTTTT
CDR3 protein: CASDSPGPTGELFF

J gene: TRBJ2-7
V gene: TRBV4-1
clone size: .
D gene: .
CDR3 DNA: TGCGCCAGCAGCCAAGTCGGAGGGGGAACCTACGAGCAGTACTTC
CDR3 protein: CASSQVGGGTYEQYF

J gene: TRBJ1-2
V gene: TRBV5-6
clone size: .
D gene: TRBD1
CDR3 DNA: TGTGCCAGCAGCGCTGGGACAGGGGATCACTATGGCTACACCTTC
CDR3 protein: CASSAGTGDHYGYTF

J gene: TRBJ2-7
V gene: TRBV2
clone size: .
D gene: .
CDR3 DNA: TGTGCCAGCAGAGCGCAGGGTGGGCAGCAGTACTTC
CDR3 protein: CASRAQGGQQYF

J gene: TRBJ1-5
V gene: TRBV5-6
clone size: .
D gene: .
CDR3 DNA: TGTGCCAGCAGCTTGAGACGTAACAATCAGCCCCAGCATTTT
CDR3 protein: CASSLRRNNQPQHF

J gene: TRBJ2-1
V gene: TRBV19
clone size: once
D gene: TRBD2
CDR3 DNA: TGTGCCAGTAGTATAGGCGGGGGGGGCTCCTACAATGAGCAGTTCTTC
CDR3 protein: CASSIGGGGSYNEQFF

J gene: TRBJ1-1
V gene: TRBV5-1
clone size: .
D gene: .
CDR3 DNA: TGCGCCAGCAGCTTGGGCTCGGCAGCAAACACTGAAGCTTTCTTT
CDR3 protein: CASSLGSAANTEAFF

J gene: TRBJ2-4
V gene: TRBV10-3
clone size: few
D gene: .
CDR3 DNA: TGTGCCATCAGTCGGCCGGGCCCCAAAAACATTCAGTACTTC
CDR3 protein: CAISRPGPKNIQYF

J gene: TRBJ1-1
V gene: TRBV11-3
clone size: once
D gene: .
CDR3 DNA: TGTGCCAGCAGCCACGACAGCGGCGTGACAGCTTTCTTT
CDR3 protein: CASSHDSGVTAFF